The next 28 T cell receptor beta chains were all read from a single sample in a study of identical twins. TCRdb re-called the 5' RACE reads with MiXCR, one entry per CDR3 protein. The sample yields some 1,600,000 distinct CDR3 sequences, 25% to 35% seen once. The specimen was cord blood. These receptors all stem from a newborn girl in good health.

This clonotype was observed a handful of times. The rearrangement uses TRBV6-6 and TRBJ1-5; TRBD1 matches 7 bases. Trimming cost V 3 bases and J 6 bases; bases outside gene matches: 5. From germline, CDR1 is MNHNY and CDR2 SVGAGI (reference sequence). This CDR3 has 14 residues. The CDR3, as DNA: TGTGCCAGCAGTTATATAGCAGGGGGTCAGCCCCAGCATTTT. Amino acids: CASSYIAGGQPQHF.

The gene calls are TRBV7-8 and TRBJ2-1, with D perhaps TRBD2 (6 bases). Trimming removed 4 bases from V and 6 bases from J, with 16 bases in between. This CDR3 region has 15 residues. From germline, CDR1 is SGHVS and CDR2 FQNEAQ. The CDR3 bases are TGTGCCAGCAGCTCGCGGGGTACAAGGGCCAATGAGCAGTTCTTC. Translation gives CASSSRGTRANEQFF.

Remarks on this clonotype: One end of the junction is discordant with germline, which a read error may explain. V gene TRBV7-2 combines with J gene TRBJ2-7, with 8 bases fitting TRBD2. CDR1 SGHTA and CDR2 FQGNSA come from the germline V gene. The CDR3 is 15 residues long. CDR3 coding DNA: TGTGCCAGCAGCTTCGTCCTAGCGGGCCCCTACGGGCAGTACTTC. This gives the protein CASSFVLAGPYGQYF.

In its sample, this clonotype was seen once. The chain recombines TRBV28 with TRBJ2-3, with a possible D match to TRBD2 (5 bases). The CDR3 extends over 14 amino acids. Looked up from germline, CDR1 is MDHEN and CDR2 is SYDVKM. Trimming pared 3 bases from V and 4 bases from J, leaving 11 bases between. CDR3: CASSLVEAADTQYF. The DNA for the CDR3 is TGTGCCAGCAGTTTGGTGGAAGCGGCAGATACGCAGTATTTT.

Turning to this clonotype: A junction boundary mismatches the germline segment, possibly from a read error. The chain uses TRBV20-1 and TRBJ2-7, with 11 nucleotides matching TRBD2. The germline V gene encodes CDR1 DFQATT and CDR2 SNEGSKA (reference sequence). The CDR3 has 14 amino acids. Here the CDR3 DNA reads TGCAGTGCTAGAGAAGGACTAGCGGGCTACGAGCGGTACTTC. This encodes CSAREGLAGYERYF.

This clonotype was seen more than once but under ten times. The chain has TRBV7-9 and TRBJ2-6, with D maybe TRBD1 (6 bases). V dropped 4 bases and J dropped 2 bases, with 15 bases sitting between them. The germline gives CDR1 SEHNR, CDR2 FQNEAQ (reference sequence). The CDR3 is 17 residues long. CDR3 sequence reads: CASSSDYRVTGANVLTF. The CDR3 nucleotides read TGTGCCAGCAGCTCTGATTACAGGGTAACTGGGGCCAACGTCCTGACTTTC. The full variable domain, rest sourced from reference TRBV7-9 and TRBJ2-6, is DTGVSQNPRHKITKRGQNVTFRCDPISEHNRLYWYRQTLGQGPEFLTYFQNEAQLEKSRLLSDRFSAERPKGSFSTLEIQRTEQGDSAMYLCASSSDYRVTGANVLTFGAGSRLTVL.

J is TRBJ1-5 and V is TRBV5-5; D is perhaps TRBD1 (5 bases). Germline V CDR1 and CDR2: SGHKS, YYEKEE (reference sequence). The CDR3 is 13 residues long. Trimming shortened V by 4 bases and J by 4 bases, and 9 bases separated the two germline ends. CDR3 loop: CASSNRQNQPQHF. In nucleotides, the CDR3 is TGTGCCAGCAGCAACCGACAGAATCAGCCCCAGCATTTT.

This clonotype was counted between two and nine times. The chain is built from TRBV7-9 and TRBJ2-5, with D possibly TRBD1 on 5 matching bases. The end of the DNA aligns better with TRBJ2-7, so the J call may be wrong. Germline V gene sequence: CDR1 SEHNR, CDR2 FQNEAQ (reference sequence). The CDR3 extends over 14 amino acids. The CDR3 sequence is CASSLRSGFGEQYF. CDR3 bases: TGTGCCAGCAGCTTAAGGTCAGGGTTCGGCGAGCAGTACTTC.

V is TRBV3-1 and J is TRBJ2-5, with no clear D. With the DNA end fitting TRBJ2-7 better, the J assignment may be wrong. There are 14 residues in the CDR3. Germline V gene lookup returns CDR1 LGHDT and CDR2 YNNKEL (reference sequence). The CDR3 sequence is CASSQAEGIYEQYF. The CDR3 DNA reads as TGTGCCAGCAGCCAAGCCGAAGGGATCTACGAGCAGTACTTC.

The CDR3 sequence: CASSMPGGREVDTQYF. CDR3 nucleotide sequence: TGTGCCAGCAGCATGCCAGGCGGCCGAGAGGTAGATACGCAGTATTTT. V and J are TRBV5-4 and TRBJ2-3, with unresolved D. Germline loops: CDR1 SGHNT, CDR2 YYREEE (reference sequence). The CDR3 has 16 residues. The germline V and J ends were trimmed by 4 bases and 5 bases, with 20 bases remaining between them.

This clonotype occurred a few times. This chain uses TRBV9 with TRBJ2-1; a possible D gene is TRBD1 (5 bases). The CDR3 consists of 14 residues. V was trimmed by 0 bases and J by 10 bases, leaving 14 bases between them. From germline, CDR1 is SGDLS and CDR2 YYNGEE. The CDR3 DNA sequence: TGTGCCAGCAGCGTAGAGTGGCGCCAGGGCGAGCAGTTCTTC. It encodes CASSVEWRQGEQFF.

Notes on this clonotype: A read error may produce the germline difference seen at one junction end. The chain links TRBV19 to TRBJ2-1, with D unclear. This CDR3 comprises 16 residues. Germline V gene data show CDR1 as LNHDA and CDR2 as SQIVND (reference sequence). CDR3 DNA sequence: TGTGCCAGCAGTATCGGTTTCCCGGATCCCTACAAAGAGCAGTTCTTC. It specifies CASSIGFPDPYKEQFF.

The chain combines TRBV11-2 with TRBJ2-2; 7 bases map to TRBD2. The CDR3 runs 15 residues. Germline V lookup: CDR1 SGHAT, CDR2 FQNNGV. V was clipped by 7 bases and J by 6 bases; unmatched bases: 11. The CDR3 region has the DNA TGTGCCAGCACCCTGAGGCTAGCGGTGGCCGGGGAGCTGTTTTTT. Translation gives CASTLRLAVAGELFF.

Comments on this clonotype: The junction departs from germline at one end; a sequencing error may be responsible. The chain is built from TRBV16 and TRBJ1-4; tentatively, D is TRBD1 (5 bases). The CDR3 totals 16 residues. CDR1 is KGHSY, CDR2 FQNENV, per germline. The CDR3 DNA reads as TGTGCCAGCAGCCAATCTTCGAGGGGCACTAATGGAAAACTGTTTTTT. This translates into CASSQSSRGTNGKLFF.

The sample holds a few counts of this clonotype. The chain couples TRBV15 to TRBJ2-7; tentative D call: TRBD1 (9 bases). The CDR3 sequence is 16 residues long. CDR1 is LNHNV and CDR2 is YYDKDF in the germline V gene (reference sequence). V lost 0 bases to trimming and J lost 9 bases, with 21 bases between them. CDR3: CATSRDSGTGSGGQYF. As DNA, the CDR3 is TGTGCCACCAGCAGAGATAGCGGGACAGGGTCTGGGGGGCAGTACTTC.

CDR3 protein: CASSLTPGLGNTIYF. For the CDR3, the DNA is TGTGCCAGCAGTTTGACTCCAGGGTTAGGAAACACCATATATTTT. This chain uses TRBV12-3 or TRBV12-4 with TRBJ1-3; D may be TRBD1 (5 bases). Trimming took 3 bases from V and 4 from J, leaving 13 bases between them. The CDR3 runs 15 residues.

CDR3 DNA: TGTGCCAGCAGCCTACCGGGTCCAGTGTCCTACGAGCAGTACTTC. This translates into CASSLPGPVSYEQYF. The chain has TRBV7-2 and TRBJ2-7, with D unclear. Trimming took 5 bases from V and 1 from J, leaving 15 bases between them. This CDR3 is 15 amino acids long. Germline V gives CDR1 SGHTA, CDR2 FQGNSA.

CDR3: CASSYTGANTEAFF. Here the CDR3 DNA reads TGTGCCAGCTCTTACACAGGGGCGAACACTGAAGCTTTCTTT. The chain employs TRBV6-1 and TRBJ1-1, with 7 bases fitting TRBD1. CDR1 and CDR2 (germline): MNHNS, SASEGT. With 8 bases clipped from V and 1 base from J, the junction kept 7 bases outside the gene matches. CDR3 length: 14 residues.

This chain uses TRBV11-2 with TRBJ1-2, with 9 bases lining up with TRBD1. The CDR3 spans 16 residues. Looked up from germline, CDR1 is SGHAT and CDR2 is FQNNGV. V lost 0 bases, J lost 8 bases, and 10 bases stayed unmatched. This chain's CDR3 is CASSLDRDRALWGYTF. The CDR3 bases are TGTGCCAGCAGCTTAGACCGGGACAGGGCGCTATGGGGCTACACCTTC.

The chain links TRBV7-6 to TRBJ2-7; D unresolved. The CDR3 is 15 amino acids. Germline values: CDR1 SGHVS, CDR2 FNYEAQ. The germline V and J ends were trimmed by 0 bases and 7 bases, with 16 bases remaining between them. The DNA of the CDR3 is TGTGCCAGCAGCTTAGCGCTAGGCTCCTACAATGAGCAGTACTTC. It translates to CASSLALGSYNEQYF.

This clonotype was counted only a few times. The gene calls are TRBV29-1 and TRBJ1-4; possible D gene TRBD1, 5 bases. Germline values: CDR1 SQVTM, CDR2 ANQGSEA. There are 12 residues in the CDR3. Trimming removed 4 bases from V and 6 bases from J, with 9 bases in between. CDR3 nucleotide sequence: TGCAGCGTTGGCCAGGGTGATGAAAAACTGTTTTTT. Protein product: CSVGQGDEKLFF.

The CDR3 here is CASSLIARQGADLGFTDTQYF. CDR3 coding DNA: TGTGCCAGCAGCTTGATCGCTCGACAGGGGGCGGACTTAGGCTTCACAGATACGCAGTATTTT. The chain has TRBV5-5 and TRBJ2-3; 10 nucleotides match TRBD1. CDR3 length: 21 residues. The germline gives CDR1 SGHKS, CDR2 YYEKEE (reference sequence). The V segment lost 1 base and the J segment 2 bases; nucleotides outside the gene matches: 19.

As concerns this clonotype: Mismatch with germline at one junction end may stem from a read error. V and J are TRBV4-1 and TRBJ2-3; 8 nucleotides align to TRBD2. The V gene's germline CDR1 is MGHRA and CDR2 YSYEKL. This CDR3 is 17 amino acids long. CDR3 sequence: CASSQGPLAGSTDTRYF. The CDR3 nucleotides are TGCGCCAGCAGCCAAGGTCCCCTAGCGGGTAGCACAGATACGCGGTATTTT.

This clonotype was found a few times. This rearrangement joins TRBV6-6 to TRBJ1-6, with D perhaps TRBD1 (5 bases). Trimming cost V 5 bases and J 0 bases, with 11 bases left between them. CDR1 MNHNY and CDR2 SVGAGI come from the germline V gene (reference sequence). This CDR3 has 16 amino acids. DNA of the CDR3: TGTGCCAGCAGTCCCCAGGGTGCCTCCTATAATTCACCCCTCCACTTT. This encodes CASSPQGASYNSPLHF.

CDR3 sequence: CASSVTRWVYNEQFF. In DNA form, the CDR3 reads TGTGCCAGCAGCGTAACTAGATGGGTATACAATGAGCAGTTCTTC. The J gene is TRBJ2-1, the V gene TRBV2; the D gene is possibly TRBD2 (5 bases). Looked up from germline, CDR1 is SNHLY and CDR2 is FYNNEI. Trimming left V 6 bases short and J 4 bases short, with 16 bases between. The length of the CDR3 is 15 residues.

The chain recombines TRBV5-1 with TRBJ2-3, with D possibly being TRBD2 (6 bases). Trimming took off 1 base at V and 4 bases at J, with 10 bases between the two ends. CDR1 and CDR2 from the germline V gene are SGHRS and YFSETQ. This CDR3 is 14 amino acids long. The CDR3 DNA follows: TGCGCCAGCAGCTTGTCTAGCGAGGCAGATACGCAGTATTTT. As protein: CASSLSSEADTQYF.

The V and J genes are TRBV5-1 and TRBJ2-1; 8 nucleotides agree with TRBD2. This CDR3 contains 14 residues. Trimming cost V 3 bases and J 6 bases; bases outside gene matches: 5. CDR1 and CDR2 (germline): SGHRS, YFSETQ. The CDR3 DNA sequence: TGCGCCAGCAGCTCGCCAACTAGCGGCAATGAGCAGTTCTTC. Its protein is CASSSPTSGNEQFF.

The rearrangement joins TRBV10-3 to TRBJ2-7; 9 nucleotides line up with TRBD2. The CDR3 is made up of 15 amino acids. The germline V gene has CDR1 ENHRY and CDR2 SYGVKD. Trimming cost V 6 bases and J 1 base; bases outside gene matches: 7. The CDR3 loop is CAISSGSGGSYEQYF. The CDR3 DNA reads as TGTGCCATCAGCTCGGGGAGCGGGGGGTCCTACGAGCAGTACTTC.